Listed here is a single TCR beta chain. Enrolment of Seattle patients took place during active infection, and they were followed longitudinally. Methods used by the authors: Estimates of nucleated cell counts were drawn from the amplification of reference gene primers. Sequencing used immunoSEQ multiplex PCR; TCRdb keeps in-frame clones, though not all of them. Clone size and the V and J calls come from that table; the DNA yielded D and trimming. The data show roughly 300,000 clones, 80% to 95% seen once. The data derive from a study of blood T cell repertoires in COVID-19. Turning to the study itself: Collection of acute and convalescent COVID-19 samples took place in the United States, Italy and Spain. In each case, the material was cDNA or gDNA derived from T cells, B-cell-depleted T cells, or PBMCs.

The CDR3 consists of 15 residues. CDR1 and CDR2 (germline): DFQATT, SNEGSKA (reference sequence). Trimming took 3 bases from V and 7 from J, leaving 18 bases between them. Specimen: peripheral blood. The receptor was isolated from a woman younger than 45 with COVID-19, enrolled during active disease. The gene calls are TRBV20-1 and TRBJ1-4, with D possibly matching TRBD1 (6 bases). CDR3 residues: CSASRGAGTFEKLFF. The CDR3 DNA reads TGCAGTGCTAGTCGGGGGGCGGGGACCTTTGAAAAACTGTTTTTT.